This T cell receptor beta chain was captured in a study of siplizumab effects on memory and regulatory T cells. For every sample, about 10^5 TCR templates were assayed. Some clones are missing from TCRdb's copy, which holds only in-frame ones; the method was immunoSEQ multiplex PCR. The sample holds some 100,000 clones, around nine tenths seen once. The sample consisted of non-Treg CD4+ T cells sorted from blood. This sequence originates from a human donor in good health.

This CDR3 is CAWSQYRVSYEQYF. The CDR3 bases are TGTGCCTGGAGTCAATACAGGGTATCCTACGAGCAGTACTTC. The chain joins TRBV30 to TRBJ2-7; a weak D match, TRBD1 (6 bases). Between the trimmed V and J ends, which lost 2 bases and 1 base, there was a span of 12 bases. This CDR3 region has 14 residues. CDR1 and CDR2 (germline): GTSNPN, SVGIG (reference sequence).